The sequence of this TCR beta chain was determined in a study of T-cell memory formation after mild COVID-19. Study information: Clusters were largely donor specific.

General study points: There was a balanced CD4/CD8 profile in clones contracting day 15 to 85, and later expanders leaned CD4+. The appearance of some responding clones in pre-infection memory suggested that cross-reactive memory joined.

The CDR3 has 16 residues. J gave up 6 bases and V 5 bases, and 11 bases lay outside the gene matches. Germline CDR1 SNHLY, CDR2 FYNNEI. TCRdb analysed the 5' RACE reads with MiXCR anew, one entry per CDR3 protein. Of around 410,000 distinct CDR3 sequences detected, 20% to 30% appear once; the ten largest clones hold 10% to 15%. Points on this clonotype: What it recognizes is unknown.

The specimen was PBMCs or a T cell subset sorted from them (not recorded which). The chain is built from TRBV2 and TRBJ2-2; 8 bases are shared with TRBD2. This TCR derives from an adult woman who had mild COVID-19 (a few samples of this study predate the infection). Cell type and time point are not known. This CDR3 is CASSILRGGPAGELFF. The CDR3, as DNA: TGTGCCAGCAGTATACTCCGGGGGGGCCCGGCCGGGGAGCTGTTTTTT.